The entry below describes one T cell receptor (beta chain). Trimming removed 3 bases at V and 0 bases at J, with 6 bases between. CDR1 and CDR2 (germline): SQVTM, ANQGSEA. The CDR3 consists of 14 residues. Some clones are missing from TCRdb's copy, which holds only in-frame ones; the method was immunoSEQ multiplex PCR. The data contain under 250,000 clones, over 70% of them singletons. The data were taken from a study of blood T cell repertoires in COVID-19. Sequenced: peripheral blood. The V call is TRBV29-1, the J call TRBJ2-6; D unresolved. The TCR comes from a woman in her sixties or seventies with acute or convalescent COVID-19. The CDR3 region has the DNA TGCAGCGTTGATTTTAGCTCTGGGGCCAACGTCCTGACTTTC. It is translated as CSVDFSSGANVLTF.